The rows below give T cell receptor beta chains drawn from one sample of a study of regulatory T cells in long-lasting Graves disease. One entry per CDR3 protein, called by TCRdb with MiXCR from the multiplex PCR reads. The profile shows approximately 230,000 distinct CDR3 sequences, roughly 18% of them singletons. Sequencing was performed on peripheral blood mononuclear cells (PBMCs), taken at new diagnosis, from a patient treated with antithyroid drugs. These receptors originate from a female donor with Graves disease. CDR3s include the opening cysteine and the closing phenylalanine or tryptophan. D genes are given only for firm matches. Rows give clone size only sometimes, using once, few, many, or a class for an expanded clone.

TRBD2	TRBV20-1	16	many	TRBJ2-2	CSARGLAGGDTGELFF	TGCAGTGCTAGAGGGCTAGCGGGAGGAGATACCGGGGAGCTGTTTTTT
TRBD1	TRBV7-9	14	many	TRBJ2-1	CASSSTGGNNEQFF	TGTGCCAGCAGCTCAACAGGGGGCAACAATGAGCAGTTCTTC
TRBD1	TRBV19	15	few	TRBJ1-2	CASGLGTGGSYGYTF	TGTGCCAGCGGCCTCGGGACAGGGGGTTCCTATGGCTACACCTTC
-	TRBV6-5	13	few	TRBJ1-1	CASSYRQPNKAFF	TGTGCCAGCAGTTACCGACAGCCGAACAAAGCTTTCTTT
TRBD2	TRBV20-1	18	many	TRBJ2-3	CSAKGGQLAGGPTDTQYF	TGCAGTGCTAAAGGAGGGCAGCTAGCGGGAGGACCCACAGATACGCAGTATTTT
TRBD2	TRBV7-3	15	many	TRBJ2-1	CASSSTSELNNEQFF	TGTGCCAGCAGCTCGACTAGCGAACTCAACAATGAGCAGTTCTTC
-	TRBV29-1	14	many	TRBJ1-2	CSDMGHWTINGYTF	TGCAGCGACATGGGACACTGGACTATTAACGGCTACACCTTC
-	TRBV7-9	11	many	TRBJ1-1	CASSMGTEAFF	TGTGCCAGCAGCATGGGCACTGAAGCTTTCTTT
-	TRBV10-2	12	-	TRBJ2-3	CASSHGADTQYF	TGCGCCAGCAGCCATGGGGCGGATACGCAGTATTTT
-	TRBV7-2	13	many	TRBJ2-1	CASREGLNNEQFF	TGTGCCAGCAGAGAGGGACTTAACAATGAGCAGTTCTTC
-	TRBV15	13	few	TRBJ2-2	CATSRRGTGELFF	TGTGCCACCAGCAGGAGGGGCACCGGGGAGCTGTTTTTT
-	TRBV28	13	many	TRBJ1-5	CASSSPREKPQHF	TGTGCCAGCAGCTCACCGAGGGAGAAGCCCCAGCATTTT
TRBD1	TRBV3-1	16	many	TRBJ1-3	CASSLGTAFSGNTIYF	TGTGCCAGCAGCCTCGGGACAGCGTTTTCTGGAAACACCATATATTTT
TRBD1	TRBV19	16	many	TRBJ2-2	CASSIGQGSGSGELFF	TGTGCCAGTAGTATCGGACAGGGGTCCGGGTCCGGGGAGCTGTTTTTT
TRBD2	TRBV20-1	14	many	TRBJ2-1	CSLPGLAGYNEQFF	TGCAGTCTGCCCGGGCTAGCGGGATACAATGAGCAGTTCTTC
TRBD1	TRBV20-1	17	-	TRBJ2-3	CSARVGNGDRGTDTQYF	TGCAGTGCTAGAGTAGGCAATGGGGACAGGGGCACAGATACGCAGTATTTT
-	TRBV11-2	13	-	TRBJ1-2	CASSPPGVSGYTF	TGTGCCAGCAGCCCCCCTGGGGTCAGCGGCTACACCTTC
-	TRBV30	13	many	TRBJ2-7	CAWSKQGLNEQYF	TGTGCCTGGAGCAAACAGGGTCTCAACGAGCAGTACTTC
TRBD2	TRBV5-5	17	many	TRBJ2-7	CASKGQLGLAGDYEQYF	TGTGCCAGCAAGGGACAGTTAGGACTAGCGGGAGACTACGAGCAGTACTTC
TRBD1	TRBV29-1	14	many	TRBJ1-1	CSVVEGAANTEAFF	TGCAGCGTTGTGGAGGGGGCGGCGAACACTGAAGCTTTCTTT
-	TRBV19	15	many	TRBJ2-1	CASSPKGGPYNEQFF	TGTGCCAGTAGCCCAAAGGGGGGTCCCTACAATGAGCAGTTCTTC
TRBD1	TRBV7-3	14	-	TRBJ2-5	CASSPRQGVGTQYF	TGTGCCAGCAGCCCGCGACAGGGGGTAGGGACCCAGTACTTC
-	TRBV5-1	19	-	TRBJ1-5	CASSPRREKKENSNQPQHF	TGCGCCAGCAGCCCACGCCGGGAAAAAAAGGAGAATAGCAATCAGCCCCAGCATTTT
-	TRBV5-1	16	many	TRBJ1-4	CASSLYGTQPLGELFF	TGTGCCAGCAGCTTATACGGGACCCAACCTCTGGGGGAACTGTTTTTT
TRBD2	TRBV24-1	15	many	TRBJ2-1	CATSDPTSGRGEQFF	TGTGCCACCAGTGACCCCACTAGCGGGAGGGGCGAGCAGTTCTTC
TRBD2	TRBV27	16	many	TRBJ2-1	CASKMTGTSLYNEQFF	TGTGCCAGCAAGATGACCGGGACTAGCCTTTACAATGAGCAGTTCTTC
-	TRBV12-3/TRBV12-4	12	-	TRBJ1-2	CASSLASRGYTF	TGTGCCAGCAGTTTAGCGTCGAGAGGCTACACCTTC
-	TRBV25-1	14	many	TRBJ2-7	CASSEYRREYEQYF	TGTGCCAGCAGTGAATATCGTAGGGAATACGAGCAGTACTTC
-	TRBV11-2	13	many	TRBJ1-5	CASSLTWDQPQHF	TGTGCCAGCAGCCTAACTTGGGATCAGCCCCAGCATTTT
-	TRBV4-3	14	many	TRBJ1-6	CASSARGYNSPLHF	TGCGCCAGCAGCGCCCGGGGCTATAATTCACCCCTCCACTTT
-	TRBV6-4	13	many	TRBJ2-1	CASSVFDGNEQFF	TGTGCCAGCAGTGTCTTCGATGGGAATGAGCAGTTCTTC
-	TRBV24-1	14	many	TRBJ1-1	CATSTSRQTAEAFF	TGTGCCACCAGTACAAGCCGGCAGACAGCTGAAGCTTTCTTT
TRBD2	TRBV12-3/TRBV12-4	16	-	TRBJ2-1	CASNLAGHRSYNEQFF	TGTGCCAGCAACCTAGCGGGGCATCGCTCCTACAATGAGCAGTTCTTC
-	TRBV20-1	12	many	TRBJ2-5	CSASRYQETQYF	TGCAGTGCTTCCCGATACCAAGAGACCCAGTACTTC
-	TRBV6-2/TRBV6-3	13	many	TRBJ1-1	CASSYSGGTEAFF	TGTGCCAGCAGTTACTCAGGGGGCACTGAAGCTTTCTTT
TRBD2	TRBV5-1	15	many	TRBJ2-3	CASSPGLAGVDTQYF	TGTGCCAGCAGCCCGGGACTAGCGGGAGTAGATACGCAGTATTTT
TRBD2	TRBV11-2	15	many	TRBJ2-7	CASSLDSGGAHEQYF	TGTGCCAGCAGCTTAGATAGCGGGGGCGCCCACGAGCAGTACTTC
-	TRBV20-1	15	many	TRBJ1-3	CSAPKGGNSGNTIYF	TGCAGTGCTCCTAAGGGAGGGAACTCTGGAAACACCATATATTTT
TRBD1	TRBV19	14	many	TRBJ1-5	CASRQTGEGQPQHF	TGTGCCAGTAGACAGACAGGGGAGGGACAGCCCCAGCATTTT
-	TRBV19	12	many	TRBJ1-5	CASSPNNQPQHF	TGTGCCAGTAGTCCTAACAATCAGCCCCAGCATTTT